This TCR beta chain was found in a study of radiation and T cells in renal cell carcinoma (TCRdb year 2020). Background on the whole study: Samples came from a clinical trial, in which primary renal cell carcinomas received 15 Gy stereotactic body radiation therapy followed by nephrectomy 4 weeks later. In total, about 50 samples underwent TCR beta sequencing: approximately 26 tumors plus 27 peripheral blood samples. A total of about 4 million unique CDR3 nucleotide sequences, encoding 2,658,974 unique CDR3 amino acid sequences, were found across all 55 or so samples. Study-level results and caveats: Effects of radiation dose or scheduling on the TCR repertoire could not be addressed with the single-armed trial design. Because pretreatment tumor biopsies were not available, the baseline intratumoral presence of clonotypes could not be determined. An increase in top tumor clonotypes in blood was observed from baseline to 2 weeks post-radiation, followed by contraction by 4 weeks, which was taken to suggest transient expansion of tumor-resident clones. Dynamics of the blood repertoire were not tracked past 4 weeks after treatment.

Sample time point, as interpreted from the label and publication: blood 2 weeks post-SBRT. According to the study, the label for this sample's treatment or condition signals: 15 Gy SBRT to primary tumor, nephrectomy 4 weeks later. Serial peripheral blood from radiation-treated patients was sampled at baseline, 2 weeks and 4 weeks after SBRT to track tumor-enriched clonotypes. All patients had renal cell carcinoma with clear cell pathology. Genomic DNA for TCR sequencing was prepared using the QIAamp DNA Blood Mini Kit (Qiagen). The analyses included just those samples that passed every quality control check. TCR beta libraries were generated from genomic DNA with the immunoSEQ kit, following the manufacturer's recommendations. To prepare libraries, a first multiplex PCR with proprietary primers was run, followed by a second PCR that added unique barcodes, and a bead cleanup was done after each round. A kit-provided positive control reaction and a negative control reaction were included in every sample batch. The final libraries underwent checking on an Agilent 4200 TapeStation D1000 ScreenTape, volumetric pooling, and quantification by qPCR. Sequencing was performed on an Illumina NextSeq500 using a MidOutput 150-cycle cartridge, with 156 Read1 cycles, 15 Index1 cycles, and the kit custom primers. The pooled library was loaded at roughly 1 pM with about 21% PhiX control spiked in. The paper's data handling went like this. The vendor-processed data were analyzed in R, and a clonotype was defined as all T cells that share the same CDR3 nucleotide sequence. For clone abundance analyses, frequencies were normalized to the 10,000 most abundant clones per sample. Public T cell clones, averaging fewer than five per sample, were removed before analysis. Tumor-enriched clonotypes and baseline blood-enriched clonotypes were defined as those with an abundance difference of at least 32-fold between compartments. A beta-binomial differential abundance model was used to identify clonotypes that were expanded or contracted between blood time points. Tumor-blood repertoire similarity was measured with the Baroni-Urbani and Buser coefficient, and groups were compared using two-tailed Wilcoxon tests in R. The table comes from immuneACCESS by way of TCRdb, which keeps in-frame sequences with V and J called. Part of the clones is missing from these tables; in studies checked, under half for an unresolved V gene and the rest for unknown reasons. Clone size and the V and J calls come from that table; the DNA yielded D and trimming. The sample table records tens of thousands of clones; approximately 86% of these occur just once. The ten biggest clones cover 22% of the sample.

Worth noting for this clone: There is no known antigen for this receptor. No base-level quality is on record; no much larger clone is a single base apart.

V and J lose 0 bases and 4 bases, and a span of 9 bases separates them. From the cysteine through the phenylalanine, the CDR3 covers 14 amino acids. Kept here is only the CDR3 DNA, which spans 42 bases and is read in frame from base 1. From the germline V gene (reference sequence), CDR1 is LNHNV and CDR2 is YYDKDF. The starting material was blood, obtained from a patient whose treatment included radiotherapy and nephrectomy. The sequence came from a woman in her fifties or sixties with renal cell carcinoma. The receptor chain draws on TRBV15 and TRBJ1-2; no D gene call is confident. The DNA sequence is given as TGTGCCACCAGCAGAGATTACCAGTCCTATGGCTACACCTTC. Its coded protein is CATSRDYQSYGYTF.